The 17 T cell receptor beta chains below all came from one sample that was sequenced in a study of T cell responses to AZD1222 COVID-19 vaccine. Clones were read by immunoSEQ multiplex PCR, and TCRdb kept only the in-frame ones, dropping some. The sample consists of about 99,000 clones, 90% to 95% of them appearing once. The sequencing here drew on peripheral blood, taken on day 0 of AZD1222 vaccination. The receptors stem from an adult in good health.

This sequence joins TRBV5-6 and TRBJ2-7; 9 positions match TRBD1. The CDR3 loop spans 14 amino acids. The V segment lost 7 bases and the J segment 1 base; nucleotides outside the gene matches: 6. CDR1 and CDR2 from the germline V gene are SGHDT and YYEEEE. The CDR3 here is CASRTTGGSYEQYF. CDR3 DNA: TGTGCCAGCCGAACGACAGGGGGGTCCTACGAGCAGTACTTC.

This chain joins TRBV24-1 and TRBJ2-7; D is possibly TRBD2 (6 bases). The CDR3 covers 14 residues. V lost 4 bases, J lost 0 bases, and 9 bases lay in between. Germline assignment: CDR1 KGHDR and CDR2 SFDVKD. The CDR3 coding sequence is TGTGCCACCAGTGACGCTAGCGTCTCCTACGAGCAGTACTTC. Translated, it gives CATSDASVSYEQYF.

The chain employs TRBV19 and TRBJ1-5; a weak D match, TRBD1 (6 bases). V dropped 6 bases and J dropped 5 bases, with 14 bases sitting between them. Germline CDR1 reads LNHDA; CDR2 reads SQIVND (reference sequence). CDR3 size: 14 residues. The CDR3 spells CASSPGGGHQPQHF. In DNA form, the CDR3 reads TGTGCCAGTAGCCCGGGTGGGGGGCATCAGCCCCAGCATTTT.

The DNA for the CDR3 is TGTGCCAGTAGTATAGATCGCGACACTGAAGCTTTCTTT. Its protein is CASSIDRDTEAFF. The chain employs TRBV19 and TRBJ1-1; unclear D gene. Germline V gene lookup returns CDR1 LNHDA and CDR2 SQIVND (reference sequence). V was cut by 0 bases and J by 3 bases, with 5 bases left in between. The CDR3 is 13 amino acids. Using reference TRBV19 and TRBJ1-1 for the parts outside the CDR3, the full variable domain is DGGITQSPKYLFRKEGQNVTLSCEQNLNHDAMYWYRQDPGQGLRLIYYSQIVNDFQKGDIAEGYSVSREKKESFPLTVTSAQKNPTAFYLCASSIDRDTEAFFGQGTRLTVV.

Comment on this clone: In the same sample, other DNA sequences code for this CDR3. The CDR3 reads CASSLLAEAFF. The CDR3 bases are TGTGCCAGCAGTTTATTGGCTGAAGCTTTCTTT. The chain uses TRBV12-3 or TRBV12-4 and TRBJ1-1; D remains ambiguous. The CDR3 spans 11 residues. Trimming stripped 2 bases from V and 6 bases from J, with 4 bases between.

The chain is built from TRBV28 and TRBJ2-7; unclear D gene. Germline loops: CDR1 MDHEN, CDR2 SYDVKM. This CDR3 is 16 amino acids long. V dropped 3 bases and J dropped 4 bases, with 19 bases sitting between them. The CDR3 sequence: CASSFPQAIGLYEQYF. In nucleotides, the CDR3 is TGTGCCAGCAGTTTCCCCCAGGCCATCGGGTTGTACGAGCAGTACTTC.

The rearrangement links TRBV21-1 to TRBJ2-3; no DNA check was done on the table's D call, TRBD1. TRBV21-1 has pseudogene status. This CDR3 is built from 15 residues. The CDR3 sequence: CASSPGQGAIDTQYF. CDR3 in DNA: TGTGCCAGCAGCCCCGGACAGGGGGCCATAGATACGCAGTATTTT.

J is TRBJ1-4 and V is TRBV5-8; 7 bases map to TRBD1. The V and J ends lost 1 base and 0 bases, in that order; junction bases with no gene match: 3. CDR1 is SGHTS, CDR2 YDEGEE, per germline. The CDR3 totals 16 residues. As DNA, the CDR3 is TGTGCCAGCAGCTTGTCGGGGACAGCAACTAATGAAAAACTGTTTTTT. Amino acid sequence: CASSLSGTATNEKLFF.

V and J are TRBV7-2 and TRBJ2-7, with 7 bases lining up with TRBD1. J lost 4 bases, V lost 2 bases, and 5 bases had no gene match. The germline CDR1 and CDR2 sequences are SGHTA and FQGNSA. This CDR3 has 14 amino acids. CDR3 residues: CASSLMTGNYEQYF. In nucleotides, the CDR3 is TGTGCCAGCAGCTTAATGACAGGGAATTACGAGCAGTACTTC.

This clone was seen just once. This chain connects TRBV7-9 to TRBJ1-5; D unresolved. Germline lookup yields CDR1 SEHNR and CDR2 FQNEAQ (reference sequence). The germline V and J ends were trimmed by 5 bases and 1 base, with 9 bases remaining between them. This CDR3 has 14 amino acids. The CDR3 here is CASSGEYSNQPQHF. The CDR3 DNA follows: TGTGCCAGCAGCGGGGAGTACAGCAATCAGCCCCAGCATTTT.

The chain couples TRBV7-2 to TRBJ2-5; 7 nucleotides line up with TRBD1. The germline V gene has CDR1 SGHTA and CDR2 FQGNSA. Losses at the gene ends were 4 bases for V and 4 bases for J; bases not matched to a gene: 6. The CDR3 is 14 amino acids. The CDR3 loop is CASSSGAGGETQYF. The CDR3 DNA follows: TGTGCCAGCAGCTCCGGCGCAGGGGGAGAGACCCAGTACTTC.

This sequence joins TRBV6-6 and TRBJ1-2, with TRBD1 identical over 11 bases. V was clipped by 2 bases and J by 4 bases; unmatched bases: 3. CDR1 is MNHNY and CDR2 is SVGAGI in the germline V gene (reference sequence). The CDR3 is 15 amino acids. The CDR3 is CASSYRDRGIYGYTF. The DNA of the CDR3 is TGTGCCAGCAGTTACCGGGACAGGGGGATCTATGGCTACACCTTC.

The rearrangement uses TRBV9 and TRBJ2-1; the match to TRBD2 covers 8 bases. The CDR3 has 14 amino acids. Germline V CDR1 and CDR2: SGDLS, YYNGEE. Losses at the gene ends were 1 base for V and 7 bases for J; bases not matched to a gene: 4. The CDR3 reads CASSVRTSPNEQFF. For the CDR3, the DNA is TGTGCCAGCAGCGTAAGGACTAGCCCGAATGAGCAGTTCTTC.

The chain employs TRBV11-1 and TRBJ2-7; TRBD1 aligns across 7 bases. The CDR3 is 16 amino acids. Germline-derived CDR1 and CDR2 are SGHAT and FQDESV (reference sequence). The junction had 13 bases not matched to a gene; V was cut back by 3 bases and J by 5 bases. The CDR3, as DNA: TGTGCCAGCAGCTTCCCCGCGGCACAGGGGAATCACGAGCAGTACTTC. Translating gives CASSFPAAQGNHEQYF.

This chain connects TRBV5-8 to TRBJ1-1, with unresolved D. Between the trimmed V and J ends, which lost 4 bases and 2 bases, there was a span of 12 bases. The CDR3 extends over 14 amino acids. From germline, CDR1 is SGHTS and CDR2 YDEGEE. CDR3 DNA sequence: TGTGCCAGCAGCGGCGAGAGCTCCAACACTGAAGCTTTCTTT. Its translation: CASSGESSNTEAFF.

The chain joins TRBV4-3 to TRBJ2-4; 7 bases are shared with TRBD2. The CDR3 has 20 residues. Germline CDR1 reads LGHNA; CDR2 reads YSLEER. The junction had 17 bases not matched to a gene; V was cut back by 2 bases and J by 1 base. This CDR3 reads CASSQLSHTQGRGAKNIQYF. The CDR3 DNA sequence: TGCGCCAGCAGCCAACTCTCCCACACCCAAGGGAGGGGCGCCAAAAACATTCAGTACTTC.

This chain links TRBV19 with TRBJ2-4, with 11 nucleotides matching TRBD2. CDR1 LNHDA and CDR2 SQIVND come from the germline V gene (reference sequence). V shed 5 bases, J shed 0 bases, and the junction held 3 bases outside the gene matches. The CDR3 runs 16 residues. As DNA, the CDR3 is TGTGCCAGTAGTGGGGGACTAGCGGTAGCCAAAAACATTCAGTACTTC. Encoded protein: CASSGGLAVAKNIQYF.